This entry describes one T cell receptor beta chain. Its antigen is unidentified. Original data processing: Between-group CDR3 differences, defined by clinicopathological status, yielded a distant-metastasis classifier for papillary thyroid cancer. TCRdb used MiXCR to call clones anew from the PCR reads. The V and J calls were determined by TCRdb, not by the authors. The data hold roughly 59,000 clones, with around 15% observed a single time. The data were taken from a study of metastatic and nonmetastatic thyroid tumors. Study-wide results and limits: Reports indicated that malignant thyroid tumors showed significantly higher TCR beta diversity than benign nodules did, in blood and tumor.

All patients were treatment-naive before thyroid surgery. Germline values: CDR1 MNHNS, CDR2 SASEGT. The V end was cut by 5 bases, the J end by 3 bases, with 19 bases between. The CDR3 has 16 amino acids. The chain recombines TRBV6-1 with TRBJ1-1, with TRBD1 as a possible D gene (5 bases). The sequencing input was blood. This TCR was recovered from a male donor with papillary thyroid cancer or a benign thyroid nodule (not recorded which). Some clones in this sample may be carry-over from other donors' samples. CDR3 DNA sequence: TGTGCCAGCAGTACGAGGACATGGGCTAATGACACTGAAGCTTTCTTT. It translates to CASSTRTWANDTEAFF.